What follows describes a single T cell receptor beta chain. Its target is unknown. Sequencing was performed with immunoSEQ multiplex PCR; in TCRdb, only in-frame clones are kept and a portion is missing. This sample has 110,000 to 150,000 clones, with roughly 89% found just once. These data come from a study of T cell responses to AZD1222 COVID-19 vaccine. The study, taken as a whole, reports: Spike-specific TCR breadth and depth grew following two AZD1222 doses. Repertoires were obtained solely post-peak T cell response. Clonal diversity was possibly underestimated; the donors were predominantly white British and more often female. Targets within unmutated variant regions were reportedly found for nearly half of spike-specific TCRs.

The V gene's germline CDR1 is GTSNPN and CDR2 SVGIG (reference sequence). The CDR3 totals 12 residues. Between the trimmed V and J ends, which lost 3 bases and 11 bases, there was a span of 16 bases. The TCR originated in an adult in good health. The specimen comprised peripheral blood, sampled on day 0 of AZD1222 vaccination. The J gene is TRBJ1-1, the V gene TRBV30; D not resolved. CDR3 amino acids: CAWSGGPAGAFF. The CDR3 nucleotides read TGTGCCTGGAGCGGCGGACCGGCGGGGGCTTTCTTT.